The TCR beta chain under discussion was sequenced for a study of T-cell reconstitution after alpha-beta-depleted transplantation in children. This clonotype was picked up a small number of times. Antigen: not known. Unique molecular identifiers tagged the TCRbeta library. Each CDR3 protein is one row after TCRdb ran MiXCR on the PCR reads. The data contain 900,000 or so distinct CDR3 sequences, less than 20% of them singletons. Study-level results: The authors attributed T-cell counts and diversity one year after transplant mostly to newly produced T cells. Surviving recipient T cells and thymic progenitors accounted for the high day-60 TCRbeta diversity observed in some patients. Roughly two months post-transplant, alpha-beta T cells reportedly originated from several hundred graft clones that had expanded.

Trimming at V came to 0 bases and at J to 7 bases, leaving 6 bases not matched to a gene. The CDR3 consists of 15 residues. Germline CDR1 is SGHRS and CDR2 is YFSETQ. The rearrangement links TRBV5-1 to TRBJ2-1, with TRBD1 matching over 8 bases. The origin of this receptor is a male patient younger than 18 who had a stem cell transplant for acute lymphoblastic leukemia, so the T cells may come from the graft donor. This material consisted of PBMCs, mostly from graft donor cells, taken 360 days after TCRalphabeta/CD19-depleted stem cell transplant. This CDR3 is CASSLGDRRINEQFF. The DNA of the CDR3 is TGCGCCAGCAGCTTGGGGGACAGGAGAATAAATGAGCAGTTCTTC.